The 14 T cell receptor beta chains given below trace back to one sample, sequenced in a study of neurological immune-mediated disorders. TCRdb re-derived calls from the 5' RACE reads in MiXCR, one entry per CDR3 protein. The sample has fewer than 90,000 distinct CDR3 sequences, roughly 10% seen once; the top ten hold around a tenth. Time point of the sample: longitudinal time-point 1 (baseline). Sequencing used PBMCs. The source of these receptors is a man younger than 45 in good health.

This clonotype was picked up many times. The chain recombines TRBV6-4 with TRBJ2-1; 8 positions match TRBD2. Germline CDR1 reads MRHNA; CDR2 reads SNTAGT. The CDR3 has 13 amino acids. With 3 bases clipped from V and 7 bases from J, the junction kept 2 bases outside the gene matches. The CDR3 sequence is CASSEGLVNEQFF. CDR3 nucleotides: TGTGCCAGCAGTGAGGGACTAGTGAATGAGCAGTTCTTC.

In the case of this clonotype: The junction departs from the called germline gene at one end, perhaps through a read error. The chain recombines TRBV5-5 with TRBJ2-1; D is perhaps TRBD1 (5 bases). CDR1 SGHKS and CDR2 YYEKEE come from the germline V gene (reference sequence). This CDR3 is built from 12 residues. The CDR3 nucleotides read TGTGTCAGCAGCTTCTGGGGCAATGACCAGTTCTTC. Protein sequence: CVSSFWGNDQFF. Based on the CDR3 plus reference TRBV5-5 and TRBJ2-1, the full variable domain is DAGVTQSPTHLIKTRGQQVTLRCSPISGHKSVSWYQQVLGQGPQFIFQYYEKEERGRGNFPDRFSARQFPNYSSELNVNALLLGDSALYLCVSSFWGNDQFFGPGTRLTVL.

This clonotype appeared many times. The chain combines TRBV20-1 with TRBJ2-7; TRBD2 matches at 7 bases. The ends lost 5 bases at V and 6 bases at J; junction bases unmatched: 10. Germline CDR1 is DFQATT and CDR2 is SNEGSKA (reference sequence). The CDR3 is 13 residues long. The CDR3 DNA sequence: TGCAGTGCTCGGCAGACTAGCAGGGTCGAGCAGTACTTC. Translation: CSARQTSRVEQYF.

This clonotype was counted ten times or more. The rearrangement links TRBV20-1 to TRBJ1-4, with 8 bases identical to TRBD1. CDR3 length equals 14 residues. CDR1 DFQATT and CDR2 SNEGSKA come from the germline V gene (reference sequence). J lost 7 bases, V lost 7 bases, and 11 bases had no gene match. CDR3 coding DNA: TGCAGTGTTCCAACAGGGGGTGATCGTGAAAAACTGTTTTTT. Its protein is CSVPTGGDREKLFF.

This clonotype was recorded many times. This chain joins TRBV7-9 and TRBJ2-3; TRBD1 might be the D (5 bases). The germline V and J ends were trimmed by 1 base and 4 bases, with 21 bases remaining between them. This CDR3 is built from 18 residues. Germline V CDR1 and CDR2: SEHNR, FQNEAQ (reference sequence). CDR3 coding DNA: TGTGCCAGCAGCTTAGTATTTGGCAGGGCTAGAAGCGCAGATACGCAGTATTTT. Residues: CASSLVFGRARSADTQYF.

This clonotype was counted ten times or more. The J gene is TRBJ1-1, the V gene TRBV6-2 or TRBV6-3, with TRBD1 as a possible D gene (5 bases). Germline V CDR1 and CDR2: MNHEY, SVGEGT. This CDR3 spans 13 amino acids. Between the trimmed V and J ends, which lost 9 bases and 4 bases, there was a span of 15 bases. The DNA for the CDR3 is TGTGCCAGTATAAACCGGGGGTTCACTGAAGCTTTCTTT. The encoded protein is CASINRGFTEAFF.

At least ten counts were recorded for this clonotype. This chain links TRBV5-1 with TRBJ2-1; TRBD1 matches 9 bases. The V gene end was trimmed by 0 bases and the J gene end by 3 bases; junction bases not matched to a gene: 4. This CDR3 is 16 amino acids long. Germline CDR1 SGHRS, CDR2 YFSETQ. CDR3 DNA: TGCGCCAGCAGCTTGGAGGGACAGGGTTTCTACAATGAGCAGTTCTTC. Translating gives CASSLEGQGFYNEQFF.

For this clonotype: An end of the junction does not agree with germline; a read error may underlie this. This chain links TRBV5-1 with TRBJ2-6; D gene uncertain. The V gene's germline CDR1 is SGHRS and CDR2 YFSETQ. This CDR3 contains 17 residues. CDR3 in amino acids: CARETTSDGSGSNVLTF. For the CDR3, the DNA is TGCGCCAGGGAGACCACATCGGACGGCTCTGGGTCCAACGTCCTGACTTTC.

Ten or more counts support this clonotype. CDR3 in DNA: TGTGCCAGCAGCTCACCCTCACAGGGGACGGCCTACGAGCAGTACTTC. Translation: CASSSPSQGTAYEQYF. The chain is built from TRBV7-3 and TRBJ2-7; 7 positions match TRBD1. Per germline, CDR1 SGHTA and CDR2 FQGTGA. This CDR3 has 16 amino acids. J gave up 2 bases and V 4 bases, and 11 bases lay outside the gene matches. The full variable domain, its missing parts supplied by reference TRBV7-3 and TRBJ2-7, is GAGVSQTPSNKVTEKGKYVELRCDPISGHTALYWYRQSLGQGPEFLIYFQGTGAADDSGLPNDRFFAVRPEGSVSTLKIQRTERGDSAVYLCASSSPSQGTAYEQYFGPGTRLTVT.

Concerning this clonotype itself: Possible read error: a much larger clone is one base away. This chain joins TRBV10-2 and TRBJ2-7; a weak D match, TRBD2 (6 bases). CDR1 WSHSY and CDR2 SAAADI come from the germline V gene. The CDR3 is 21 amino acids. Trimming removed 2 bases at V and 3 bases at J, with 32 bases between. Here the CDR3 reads CASSERAGALGGSWRIYEQYF. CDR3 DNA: TGCGCCAGCAGTGAGCGGGCTGGAGCCTTGGGAGGTAGCTGGAGAATCTACGAGCAGTACTTC.

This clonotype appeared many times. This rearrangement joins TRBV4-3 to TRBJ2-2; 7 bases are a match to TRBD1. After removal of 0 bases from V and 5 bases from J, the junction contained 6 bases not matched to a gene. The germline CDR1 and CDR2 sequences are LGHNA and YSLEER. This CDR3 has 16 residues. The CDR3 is CASSQDLQGLTGELFF. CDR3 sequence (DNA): TGCGCCAGCAGCCAAGATCTACAGGGGTTGACCGGGGAGCTGTTTTTT.

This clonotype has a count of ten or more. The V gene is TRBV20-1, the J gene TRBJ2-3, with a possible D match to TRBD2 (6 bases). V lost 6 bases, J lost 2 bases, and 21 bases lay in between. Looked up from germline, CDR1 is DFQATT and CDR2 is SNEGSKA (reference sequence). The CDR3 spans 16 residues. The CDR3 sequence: CSANRGVAEHTDTQYF. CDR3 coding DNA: TGCAGTGCAAACAGAGGGGTAGCGGAACACACAGATACGCAGTATTTT.

The CDR3: CASTSGDQETQYF. CDR3 DNA: TGTGCCAGCACTTCAGGGGACCAAGAGACCCAGTACTTC. The chain combines TRBV6-5 with TRBJ2-5; D may be TRBD1 (6 bases). The germline CDR1 and CDR2 sequences are MNHEY and SVGAGI. V dropped 7 bases and J dropped 0 bases, with 9 bases sitting between them. The CDR3 runs to 13 residues.

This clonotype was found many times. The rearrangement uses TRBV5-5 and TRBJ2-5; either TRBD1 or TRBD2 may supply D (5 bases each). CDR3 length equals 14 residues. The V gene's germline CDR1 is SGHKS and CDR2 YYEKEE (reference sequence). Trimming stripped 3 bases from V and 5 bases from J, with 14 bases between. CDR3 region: CASSSPGPEETQYF. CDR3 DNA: TGTGCCAGCAGCTCGCCGGGACCCGAGGAGACCCAGTACTTC.